This T cell receptor (beta chain) appears in the sequencing data of a study of graft-versus-host responses after intestinal transplantation. Study-wide context: Recipients were all induced with anti-thymocyte globulin, then given tacrolimus and steroids for around 3 years.

The CDR3 spans 14 residues. Trimming removed 0 bases at V and 4 bases at J, with 10 bases between. The germline gives CDR1 LGHNA, CDR2 YSLEER. A remark on this clone: What it binds is unknown.

Clones were read by immunoSEQ multiplex PCR, and TCRdb kept only the in-frame ones, dropping some. Of about 94,000 clones listed, 75% to 95% are singletons. The rearrangement joins TRBV4-3 to TRBJ2-7; TRBD2 might be the D (6 bases). The sequenced sample was unstimulated CD8+ T cells sorted from spleen or lymph node cells, obtained before intestinal transplant. This clonotype was obtained from a human donor who received an intestinal transplant. This chain's CDR3 is CASSQESRGYEQYF. The CDR3 bases are TGCGCCAGCAGCCAAGAATCGCGGGGATACGAGCAGTACTTC.